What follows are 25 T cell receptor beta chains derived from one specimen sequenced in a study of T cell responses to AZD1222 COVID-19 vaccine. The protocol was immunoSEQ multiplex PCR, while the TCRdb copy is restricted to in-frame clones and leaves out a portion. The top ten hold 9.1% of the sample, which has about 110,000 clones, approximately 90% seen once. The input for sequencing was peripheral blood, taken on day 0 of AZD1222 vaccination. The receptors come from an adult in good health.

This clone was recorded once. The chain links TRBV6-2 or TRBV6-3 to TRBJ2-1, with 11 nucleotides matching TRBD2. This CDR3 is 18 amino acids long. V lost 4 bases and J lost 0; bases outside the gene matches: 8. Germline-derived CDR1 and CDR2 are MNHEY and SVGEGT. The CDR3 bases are TGTGCCAGCAGTTTCACTGCTAGCGGGGGGAGCTCCTACAATGAGCAGTTCTTC. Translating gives CASSFTASGGSSYNEQFF.

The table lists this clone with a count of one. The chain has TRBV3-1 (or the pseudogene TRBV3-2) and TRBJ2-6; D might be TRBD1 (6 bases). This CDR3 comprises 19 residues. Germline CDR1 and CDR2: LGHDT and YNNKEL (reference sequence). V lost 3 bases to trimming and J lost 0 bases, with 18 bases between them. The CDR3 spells CASSQVMDRGHSGANVLTF. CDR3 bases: TGTGCCAGCAGCCAGGTAATGGACAGAGGACACTCTGGGGCCAACGTCCTGACTTTC.

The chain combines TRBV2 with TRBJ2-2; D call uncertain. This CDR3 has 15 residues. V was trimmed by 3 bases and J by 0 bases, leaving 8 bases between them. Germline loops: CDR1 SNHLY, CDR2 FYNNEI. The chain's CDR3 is CASSEVISNTGELFF. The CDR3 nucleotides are TGTGCCAGCAGTGAGGTTATTTCGAACACCGGGGAGCTGTTTTTT.

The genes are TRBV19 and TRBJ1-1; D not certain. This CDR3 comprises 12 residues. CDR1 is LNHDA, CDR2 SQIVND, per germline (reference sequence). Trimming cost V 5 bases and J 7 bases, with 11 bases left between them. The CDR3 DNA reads TGTGCCAGTAGTCGGACGCCCGATGAAGCTTTCTTT. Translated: CASSRTPDEAFF.

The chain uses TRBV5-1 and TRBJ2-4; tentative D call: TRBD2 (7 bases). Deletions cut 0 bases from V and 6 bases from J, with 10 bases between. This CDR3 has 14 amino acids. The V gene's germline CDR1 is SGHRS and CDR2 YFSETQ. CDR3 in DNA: TGCGCCAGCAGCTTGGCCGGGGGGCTAAACATTCAGTACTTC. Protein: CASSLAGGLNIQYF. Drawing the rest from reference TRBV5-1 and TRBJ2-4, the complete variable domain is KAGVTQTPRYLIKTRGQQVTLSCSPISGHRSVSWYQQTPGQGLQFLFEYFSETQRNKGNFPGRFSGRQFSNSRSEMNVSTLELGDSALYLCASSLAGGLNIQYFGAGTRLSVL.

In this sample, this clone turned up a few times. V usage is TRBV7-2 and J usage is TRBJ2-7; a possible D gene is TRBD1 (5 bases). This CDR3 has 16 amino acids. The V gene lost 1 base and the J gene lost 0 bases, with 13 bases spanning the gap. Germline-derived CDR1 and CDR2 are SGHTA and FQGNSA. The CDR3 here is CASSLVAGLSSYEQYF. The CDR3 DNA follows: TGTGCCAGCAGCTTAGTTGCAGGGTTAAGCTCCTACGAGCAGTACTTC.

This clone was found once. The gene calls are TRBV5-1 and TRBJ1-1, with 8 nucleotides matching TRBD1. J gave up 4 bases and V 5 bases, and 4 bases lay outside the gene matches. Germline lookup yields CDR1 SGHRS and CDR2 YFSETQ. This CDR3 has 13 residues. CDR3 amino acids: CASRLTGGTEAFF. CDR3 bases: TGCGCCAGCAGACTTACAGGGGGCACTGAAGCTTTCTTT.

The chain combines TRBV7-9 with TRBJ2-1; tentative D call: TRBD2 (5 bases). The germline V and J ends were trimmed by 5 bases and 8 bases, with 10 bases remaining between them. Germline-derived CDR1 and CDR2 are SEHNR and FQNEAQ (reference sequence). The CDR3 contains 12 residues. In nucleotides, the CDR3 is TGTGCCAGCAGCGCACTAGGCTATGAGCAGTTCTTC. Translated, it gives CASSALGYEQFF.

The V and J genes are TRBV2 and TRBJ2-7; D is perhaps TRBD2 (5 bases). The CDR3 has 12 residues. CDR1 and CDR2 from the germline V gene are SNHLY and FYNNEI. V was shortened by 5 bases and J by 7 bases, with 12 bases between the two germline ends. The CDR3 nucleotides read TGTGCCAGCAGTACGGACTTGGGTGAGCAGTACTTC. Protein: CASSTDLGEQYF.

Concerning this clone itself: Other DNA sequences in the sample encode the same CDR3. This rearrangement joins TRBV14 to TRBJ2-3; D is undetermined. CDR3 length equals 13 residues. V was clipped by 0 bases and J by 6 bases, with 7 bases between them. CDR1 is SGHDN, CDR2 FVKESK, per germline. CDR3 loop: CASSQDLGDTQYF. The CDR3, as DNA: TGTGCCAGCAGCCAAGATTTGGGGGATACGCAGTATTTT.

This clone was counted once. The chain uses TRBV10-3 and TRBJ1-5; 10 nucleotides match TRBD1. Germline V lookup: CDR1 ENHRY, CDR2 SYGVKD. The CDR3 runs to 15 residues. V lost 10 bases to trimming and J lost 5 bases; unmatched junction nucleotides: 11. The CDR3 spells CATHPGQGIHQPQHF. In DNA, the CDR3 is TGTGCCACACACCCGGGACAGGGGATTCATCAGCCCCAGCATTTT.

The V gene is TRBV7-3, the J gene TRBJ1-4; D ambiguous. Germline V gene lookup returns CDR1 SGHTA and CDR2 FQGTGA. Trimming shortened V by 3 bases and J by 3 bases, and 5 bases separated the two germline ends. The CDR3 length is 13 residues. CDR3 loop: CASSFTANEKLFF. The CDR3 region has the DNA TGTGCCAGCAGCTTTACAGCTAATGAAAAACTGTTTTTT.

The CDR3 region has the DNA TGTGCCAGTAGTATGGCACAGGATCGCGAGCAGTACTTC. Translation gives CASSMAQDREQYF. V is TRBV19 and J is TRBJ2-7, with D maybe TRBD1 (5 bases). With 3 bases removed from V and 6 bases from J, the gap between germline ends came to 12 bases. CDR3 length equals 13 residues. Germline CDR1 reads LNHDA; CDR2 reads SQIVND (reference sequence).

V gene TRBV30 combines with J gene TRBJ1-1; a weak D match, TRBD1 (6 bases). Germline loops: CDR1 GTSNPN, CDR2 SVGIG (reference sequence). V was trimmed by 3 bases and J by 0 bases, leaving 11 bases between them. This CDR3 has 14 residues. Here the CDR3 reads CAWRTGPMNTEAFF. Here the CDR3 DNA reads TGTGCCTGGAGGACAGGCCCCATGAACACTGAAGCTTTCTTT.

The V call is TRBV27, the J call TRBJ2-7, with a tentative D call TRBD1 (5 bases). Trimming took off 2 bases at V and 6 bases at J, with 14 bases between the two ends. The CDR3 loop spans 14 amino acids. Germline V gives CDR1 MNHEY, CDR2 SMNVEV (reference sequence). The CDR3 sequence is CASSLSQGSGEQYF. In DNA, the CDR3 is TGTGCCAGCAGTTTAAGCCAGGGATCTGGCGAGCAGTACTTC.

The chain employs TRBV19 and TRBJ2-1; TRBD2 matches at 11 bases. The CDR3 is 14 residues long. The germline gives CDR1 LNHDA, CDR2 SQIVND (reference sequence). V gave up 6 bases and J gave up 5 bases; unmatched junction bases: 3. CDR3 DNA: TGTGCCAGTAGGGGACTAGCGGCCAACAATGAGCAGTTCTTC. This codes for CASRGLAANNEQFF.

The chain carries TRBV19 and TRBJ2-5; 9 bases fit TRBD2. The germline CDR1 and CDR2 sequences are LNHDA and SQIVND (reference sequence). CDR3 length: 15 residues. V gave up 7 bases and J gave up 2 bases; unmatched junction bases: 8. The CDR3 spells CASTRASGIQETQYF. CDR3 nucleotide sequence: TGTGCCAGTACCCGGGCTAGCGGGATTCAAGAGACCCAGTACTTC.

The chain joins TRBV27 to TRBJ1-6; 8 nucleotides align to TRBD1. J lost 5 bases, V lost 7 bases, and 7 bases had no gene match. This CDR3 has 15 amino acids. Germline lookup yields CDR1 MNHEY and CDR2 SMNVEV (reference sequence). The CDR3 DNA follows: TGTGCCAGCACTTCTTGGACAGGGAATAATTCACCCCTCCACTTT. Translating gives CASTSWTGNNSPLHF.

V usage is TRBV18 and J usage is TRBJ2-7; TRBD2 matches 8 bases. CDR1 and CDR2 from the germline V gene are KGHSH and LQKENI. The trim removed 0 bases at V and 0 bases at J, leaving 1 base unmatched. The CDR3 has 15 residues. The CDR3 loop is CASSPPGRGSYEQYF. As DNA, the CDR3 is TGTGCCAGCTCACCACCCGGGAGGGGCTCCTACGAGCAGTACTTC.

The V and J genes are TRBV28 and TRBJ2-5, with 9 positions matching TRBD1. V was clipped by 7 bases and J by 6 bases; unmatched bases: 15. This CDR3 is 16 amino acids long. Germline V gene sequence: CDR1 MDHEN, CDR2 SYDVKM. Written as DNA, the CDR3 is TGTGCCAGCACTACAACGGGGGACAGGGCAGTGAAGACCCAGTACTTC. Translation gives CASTTTGDRAVKTQYF.

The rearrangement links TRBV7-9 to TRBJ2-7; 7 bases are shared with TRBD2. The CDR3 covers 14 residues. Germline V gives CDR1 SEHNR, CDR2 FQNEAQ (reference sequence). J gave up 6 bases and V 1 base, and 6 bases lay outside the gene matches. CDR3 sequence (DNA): TGTGCCAGCAGCTTAGTGGCGGGAGTCGGCGAGCAGTACTTC. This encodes CASSLVAGVGEQYF. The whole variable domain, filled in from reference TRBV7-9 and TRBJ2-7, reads DTGVSQNPRHKITKRGQNVTFRCDPISEHNRLYWYRQTLGQGPEFLTYFQNEAQLEKSRLLSDRFSAERPKGSFSTLEIQRTEQGDSAMYLCASSLVAGVGEQYFGPGTRLTVT.

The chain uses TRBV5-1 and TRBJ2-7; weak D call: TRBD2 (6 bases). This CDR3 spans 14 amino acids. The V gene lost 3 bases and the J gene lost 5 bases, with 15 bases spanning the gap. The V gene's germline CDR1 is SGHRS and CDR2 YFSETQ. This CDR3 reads CASSSRLEMNEQYF. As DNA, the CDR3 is TGCGCCAGCAGCTCCCGACTAGAGATGAACGAGCAGTACTTC.

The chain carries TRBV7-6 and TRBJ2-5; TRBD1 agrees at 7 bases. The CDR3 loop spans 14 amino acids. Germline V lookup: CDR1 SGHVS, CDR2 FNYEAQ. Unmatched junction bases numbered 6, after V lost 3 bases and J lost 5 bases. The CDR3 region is CASSFGQVGETQYF. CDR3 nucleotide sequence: TGTGCCAGCAGCTTCGGACAGGTTGGGGAGACCCAGTACTTC.

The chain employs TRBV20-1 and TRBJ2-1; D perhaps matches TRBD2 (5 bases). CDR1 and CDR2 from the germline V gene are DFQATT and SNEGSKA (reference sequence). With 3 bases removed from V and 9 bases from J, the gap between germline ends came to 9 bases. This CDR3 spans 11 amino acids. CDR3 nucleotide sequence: TGCAGTGCTAGGAGAAGCGGTGAGCAGTTCTTC. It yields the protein CSARRSGEQFF.

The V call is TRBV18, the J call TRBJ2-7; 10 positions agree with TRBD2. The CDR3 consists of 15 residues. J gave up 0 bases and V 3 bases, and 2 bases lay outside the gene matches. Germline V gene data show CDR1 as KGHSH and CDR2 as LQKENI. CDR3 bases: TGTGCCAGCTCACCGAGGACTAGCGGCTCCTACGAGCAGTACTTC. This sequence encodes CASSPRTSGSYEQYF.